This T cell receptor beta chain was captured by sequencing in a study of blood T cell repertoires in COVID-19. Study-wide context: The samples span acute and convalescent COVID-19 from the United States, Italy and Spain. From T cells, B-cell-depleted T cells, or PBMCs came the material, which was cDNA or gDNA.

There are 14 residues in the CDR3. Germline V gene lookup returns CDR1 SGHRS and CDR2 YFSETQ. V was clipped by 4 bases and J by 1 base, with 11 bases between them. Original methodology: Amplification with reference gene primers provided the estimates of nucleated cell counts. Produced via immunoSEQ multiplex PCR; TCRdb's table is partial and in-frame only. The V and J calls and clone size are taken from that table; D and trimming were inferred from the DNA. The data show about 280,000 clones, less than 90% seen once. The material sequenced was peripheral blood. This receptor was identified in a human donor in a cohort sampled during active COVID-19. The chain links TRBV5-1 to TRBJ2-5, with D uncertain. CDR3 in DNA: TGCGCCAGCAGCCCGTTCGGAGTCCAAGAGACCCAGTACTTC. It encodes CASSPFGVQETQYF.